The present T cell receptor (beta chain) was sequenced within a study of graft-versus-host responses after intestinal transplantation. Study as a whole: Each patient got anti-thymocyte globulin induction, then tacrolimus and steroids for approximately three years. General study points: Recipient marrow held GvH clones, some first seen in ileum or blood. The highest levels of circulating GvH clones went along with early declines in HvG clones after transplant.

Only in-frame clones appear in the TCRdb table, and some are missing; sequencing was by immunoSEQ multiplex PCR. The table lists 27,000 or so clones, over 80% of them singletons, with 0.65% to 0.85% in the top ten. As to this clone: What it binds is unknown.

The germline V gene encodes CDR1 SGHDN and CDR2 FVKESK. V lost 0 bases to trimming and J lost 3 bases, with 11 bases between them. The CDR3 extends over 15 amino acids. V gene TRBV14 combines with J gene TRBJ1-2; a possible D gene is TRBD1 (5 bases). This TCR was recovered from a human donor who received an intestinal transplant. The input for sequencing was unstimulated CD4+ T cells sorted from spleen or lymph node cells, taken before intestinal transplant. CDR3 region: CASSQDRRDYYGYTF. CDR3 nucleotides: TGTGCCAGCAGCCAAGATCGGAGGGACTACTATGGCTACACCTTC.